The 12 T cell receptor beta chains below were found in one sample sequenced in a study of CD8+ T cells in alopecia areata. Reverse transcribed after extraction, RNA yielded cDNA as the sequencing template. Generated by immunoSEQ multiplex PCR, the TCRdb table keeps only in-frame clones and is missing some. The data show over 200,000 clones, with around 62% seen just once and under 0.5% held by the top ten. The sequencing here drew on CD4+ T cells sorted from blood, taken at week 0. The receptor source for this set is a human donor with alopecia areata.

V and J are TRBV11-2 and TRBJ2-2; D might be TRBD1 (6 bases). Trimming removed 4 bases from V and 1 base from J, with 22 bases in between. From germline, CDR1 is SGHAT and CDR2 FQNNGV. CDR3 size: 19 residues. CDR3 protein: CASSSRSSQGPQNTGELFF. Here the CDR3 DNA reads TGTGCCAGCAGCTCAAGATCCTCCCAGGGGCCGCAGAACACCGGGGAGCTGTTTTTT.

The chain links TRBV5-1 to TRBJ1-6; no clear D. This CDR3 is 15 amino acids long. V dropped 0 bases and J dropped 10 bases, with 14 bases sitting between them. CDR1 and CDR2 (germline): SGHRS, YFSETQ. In nucleotides, the CDR3 is TGCGCCAGCAGCTTGGGCGTCACCGCGGCCTCACCCCTCCACTTT. It yields the protein CASSLGVTAASPLHF.

This clone was observed a few times. The V gene is TRBV7-9, the J gene TRBJ1-2; the match to TRBD1 covers 9 bases. J gave up 0 bases and V 2 bases, and 10 bases lay outside the gene matches. Germline CDR1 SEHNR, CDR2 FQNEAQ (reference sequence). The CDR3 extends over 18 amino acids. The CDR3 DNA sequence: TGTGCCAGCAGCTTAAACGTGGGACAGGGAAACACTAACTATGGCTACACCTTC. This gives the protein CASSLNVGQGNTNYGYTF.

V and J are TRBV4-2 and TRBJ2-7; D gene unclear. The length of the CDR3 is 12 residues. CDR1 is LGHNA and CDR2 is YNFKEQ in the germline V gene. V dropped 0 bases and J dropped 7 bases, with 7 bases sitting between them. CDR3 nucleotide sequence: TGTGCCAGCAGCCAAGATGTAGGGGAGCAGTACTTC. Its translation: CASSQDVGEQYF.

The rearrangement joins TRBV7-3 to TRBJ1-3; D gene uncertain. Germline assignment: CDR1 SGHTA and CDR2 FQGTGA. The V gene lost 5 bases and the J gene lost 0 bases, with 11 bases spanning the gap. The CDR3 covers 15 residues. As DNA, the CDR3 is TGTGCCAGCAGCCTACAAGCGAGCTCTGGAAACACCATATATTTT. It specifies CASSLQASSGNTIYF.

The J gene is TRBJ1-5, the V gene TRBV4-1, with 7 bases that match TRBD1. This CDR3 has 15 amino acids. Germline values: CDR1 MGHRA, CDR2 YSYEKL. Unmatched junction bases numbered 3, after V lost 1 base and J lost 3 bases. CDR3 DNA: TGCGCCAGCAGCCAAGTCGACAGGGACAATCAGCCCCAGCATTTT. Amino acids: CASSQVDRDNQPQHF.

This rearrangement joins TRBV29-1 to TRBJ2-1; 9 positions agree with TRBD2. Germline CDR1 SQVTM, CDR2 ANQGSEA. Trimming took 4 bases from V and 6 from J; bases not matched to a gene: 7. This CDR3 region has 14 residues. The DNA for the CDR3 is TGCAGCGTTGTTCGCGGGGGGGCCGGCAATGAGCAGTTCTTC. It is translated as CSVVRGGAGNEQFF.

V usage is TRBV25-1 and J usage is TRBJ2-7; 8 bases align to TRBD1. The CDR3 covers 16 residues. J lost 7 bases, V lost 4 bases, and 15 bases had no gene match. Germline-derived CDR1 and CDR2 are MGHDK and SYGVNS. The CDR3 reads CASSVSRDRRAGEQYF. For the CDR3, the DNA is TGTGCCAGCAGTGTATCCCGGGACAGGAGGGCAGGGGAGCAGTACTTC.

This clone was observed a handful of times. The V call is TRBV29-1, the J call TRBJ2-7, with a weak D call TRBD2 (5 bases). The CDR3 totals 14 residues. The germline V gene has CDR1 SQVTM and CDR2 ANQGSEA. The V gene lost 5 bases and the J gene lost 0 bases, with 14 bases spanning the gap. The CDR3 sequence: CSVLDAGRSYEQYF. The CDR3 region has the DNA TGCAGCGTTTTAGACGCGGGCCGCTCCTACGAGCAGTACTTC.

The table lists this clone with a few counts. The V gene is TRBV30, the J gene TRBJ2-3, with a weak D call TRBD2 (6 bases). Germline assignment: CDR1 GTSNPN and CDR2 SVGIG (reference sequence). The V gene lost 0 bases and the J gene lost 1 base, with 17 bases spanning the gap. The CDR3 sequence is 17 residues long. The CDR3 reads CAWSVRGDALRTDTQYF. The CDR3 region has the DNA TGTGCCTGGAGTGTGCGGGGAGATGCACTCCGCACAGATACGCAGTATTTT.

This clone occurred a few times. This chain connects TRBV6-6 to TRBJ2-1; no definite D call. The CDR3 is 11 amino acids. The V end was cut by 2 bases, the J end by 7 bases, with 3 bases between. The germline gives CDR1 MNHNY, CDR2 SVGAGI (reference sequence). The CDR3 nucleotides are TGTGCCAGCAGTTACCGGAATGAGCAGTTCTTC. This codes for CASSYRNEQFF.

J is TRBJ1-5 and V is TRBV30; D is possibly TRBD1 (5 bases). CDR1 and CDR2 (germline): GTSNPN, SVGIG (reference sequence). The CDR3 totals 15 residues. With 0 bases removed from V and 4 bases from J, the gap between germline ends came to 13 bases. Here the CDR3 DNA reads TGTGCCTGGAGTGTACAAACGGGGGGGAATCAGCCCCAGCATTTT. As protein: CAWSVQTGGNQPQHF.